One sample yielded the 31 T cell receptor beta chains listed below, sequenced in a study of cytotoxic CD8 clonotypes in ibrutinib-treated CLL. TCRdb's copy holds only in-frame clones and misses some; the assay was immunoSEQ multiplex PCR. The sample contains some 200,000 clones, just under 80% of which appear only once. Sequences were derived from PBMCs, sampled after 12 months of ibrutinib treatment. These receptors all come from a human donor with chronic lymphocytic leukemia.

The chain has TRBV27 and TRBJ2-1; D is tentatively TRBD1 or TRBD2 (5 bases each). V was trimmed by 3 bases and J by 7 bases, leaving 10 bases between them. Germline V gene lookup returns CDR1 MNHEY and CDR2 SMNVEV (reference sequence). The CDR3 is 13 residues long. CDR3 nucleotide sequence: TGTGCCAGCAGTTTGGGGGTACCGAATGAGCAGTTCTTC. Protein product: CASSLGVPNEQFF.

The genes are TRBV18 and TRBJ2-3; 12 positions match TRBD2. J was trimmed by 1 base and V by 3 bases; bases with no gene match: 2. The CDR3 has 16 amino acids. CDR1 is KGHSH and CDR2 is LQKENI in the germline V gene. The CDR3 DNA reads as TGTGCCAGCTCACCGAGACTAGCGGGAGGCACAGATACGCAGTATTTT. Its translation is CASSPRLAGGTDTQYF.

The rearrangement uses TRBV28 and TRBJ1-5, with 7 bases aligning to TRBD1. The V gene end was trimmed by 8 bases and the J gene end by 7 bases; junction bases not matched to a gene: 5. Germline V lookup: CDR1 MDHEN, CDR2 SYDVKM. The CDR3 totals 12 residues. CDR3 region: CASDRVGQPQHF. The CDR3 coding sequence is TGTGCCAGCGACAGGGTCGGGCAGCCCCAGCATTTT.

The V and J genes are TRBV7-8 and TRBJ2-3, with 8 bases identical to TRBD2. This CDR3 is built from 17 residues. Germline CDR1 reads SGHVS; CDR2 reads FQNEAQ. V trimming: 1 base; J trimming: 2 bases; junction bases outside the gene matches: 8. CDR3 protein: CASSLVVAGGFTDTQYF. CDR3 coding DNA: TGTGCCAGCAGCTTAGTGGTTGCGGGAGGTTTCACAGATACGCAGTATTTT.

The chain employs TRBV28 and TRBJ1-5; 7 nucleotides agree with TRBD1. This CDR3 is 17 amino acids long. V was clipped by 7 bases and J by 1 base; unmatched bases: 13. Germline CDR1 MDHEN, CDR2 SYDVKM. CDR3 sequence (DNA): TGTGCCAGCACCTCAGCCCCGGGACAGATCAGCAATCAGCCCCAGCATTTT. Its protein is CASTSAPGQISNQPQHF.

The chain carries TRBV7-6 and TRBJ2-7; TRBD2 agrees at 7 bases. The length of the CDR3 is 16 residues. Germline CDR1 reads SGHVS; CDR2 reads FNYEAQ. Trimming cost V 1 base and J 7 bases; bases outside gene matches: 13. Written as DNA, the CDR3 is TGTGCCAGCAGCTTAGACCCCGCGGGGAGGGTGGAGGAGCAGTACTTC. Encoded protein: CASSLDPAGRVEEQYF.

The sample holds a few counts of this clone. V and J are TRBV5-1 and TRBJ2-1, with no clear D. With 4 bases removed from V and 2 bases from J, the gap between germline ends came to 16 bases. This CDR3 has 16 residues. Per the germline V gene, CDR1 is SGHRS and CDR2 is YFSETQ. CDR3 nucleotides: TGCGCCAGCAGCACGATGGTGACTTCAGCCTACAATGAGCAGTTCTTC. It is translated as CASSTMVTSAYNEQFF.

The V and J genes are TRBV9 and TRBJ2-5; tentatively, D is TRBD1 or TRBD2 (5 bases each). CDR3 length equals 13 residues. The V end was cut by 0 bases, the J end by 8 bases, with 11 bases between. Per germline, CDR1 SGDLS and CDR2 YYNGEE. Here the CDR3 reads CASSVGDRRTQYF. As DNA, the CDR3 is TGTGCCAGCAGCGTAGGGGACCGAAGAACCCAGTACTTC.

This rearrangement joins TRBV10-1 to TRBJ2-7; no reliable D call. CDR1 is WNHNN, CDR2 SYGVQD, per germline (reference sequence). The CDR3 is 14 residues long. Trimming removed 3 bases at V and 6 bases at J, with 15 bases between. CDR3 nucleotide sequence: TGCGCCAGCAGTGACATTTCGGGCCTGGGCGAGCAGTACTTC. This encodes CASSDISGLGEQYF.

A few counts support this clone. The rearrangement links TRBV6-1 to TRBJ2-7, with D unclear. CDR1 and CDR2 (germline): MNHNS, SASEGT. Deletions cut 6 bases from V and 4 bases from J, with 16 bases between. The CDR3 loop spans 14 amino acids. CDR3 protein: CASSRGPVRYEQYF. Written as DNA, the CDR3 is TGTGCCAGCAGCCGAGGACCTGTTCGGTACGAGCAGTACTTC.

The sample holds one count of this clone. This chain links TRBV6-1 with TRBJ1-1; D not certain. The CDR3 extends over 12 amino acids. Germline lookup yields CDR1 MNHNS and CDR2 SASEGT. CDR3 sequence reads: CAVPTENTEAFF. For the CDR3, the DNA is TGTGCAGTCCCTACAGAGAACACTGAAGCTTTCTTT.

The chain combines TRBV18 with TRBJ2-3, with TRBD1 matching 11 bases. The CDR3 runs to 16 residues. CDR1 is KGHSH, CDR2 LQKENI, per germline. J was trimmed by 8 bases and V by 3 bases; bases with no gene match: 10. DNA for the CDR3: TGTGCCAGCTCACCGCCGGGACAGGGGGGATTCGGTACGCAGTATTTT. It is translated as CASSPPGQGGFGTQYF.

The CDR3 protein is CASSVHGQGMGYEQYF. CDR3 coding DNA: TGTGCCAGCAGCGTGCACGGACAGGGGATGGGATACGAGCAGTACTTC. The rearrangement links TRBV9 to TRBJ2-7; 9 nucleotides match TRBD1. This CDR3 comprises 16 residues. The trim removed 2 bases at V and 4 bases at J, leaving 10 bases unmatched. The germline CDR1 and CDR2 sequences are SGDLS and YYNGEE.

This chain joins TRBV2 and TRBJ2-3; the D is unclear. The V gene's germline CDR1 is SNHLY and CDR2 FYNNEI. Trimming removed 3 bases at V and 2 bases at J, with 6 bases between. The CDR3 has 13 amino acids. CDR3 in DNA: TGTGCCAGCAGTGAGCCCTTCACAGATACGCAGTATTTT. Its translation is CASSEPFTDTQYF.

The chain uses TRBV15 and TRBJ1-5; perhaps TRBD1 as D (6 bases). Trimming removed 0 bases from V and 7 bases from J, with 10 bases in between. This CDR3 spans 14 amino acids. The germline V gene encodes CDR1 LNHNV and CDR2 YYDKDF (reference sequence). The CDR3 DNA is TGTGCCACCAGCAGAGAATTGGGGGGCCAGCCCCAGCATTTT. Encoded protein: CATSRELGGQPQHF.

This clone turned up a few times. This chain joins TRBV6-6 and TRBJ2-1; D not resolved. CDR3 length: 13 residues. V was pared by 6 bases and J by 2 bases, with 8 bases between. Germline CDR1 is MNHNY and CDR2 is SVGAGI (reference sequence). CDR3 sequence (DNA): TGTGCCAGCAGCCTGCCCGCCTACAATGAGCAGTTCTTC. It specifies CASSLPAYNEQFF.

V usage is TRBV18 and J usage is TRBJ2-3; 12 bases map to TRBD2. The CDR3 runs to 17 residues. With V trimmed by 2 bases and J by 3 bases, 6 bases remained unmatched. Germline CDR1 and CDR2: KGHSH and LQKENI. The CDR3 sequence is CASSPSSGRARTDTQYF. CDR3 nucleotide sequence: TGTGCCAGCTCACCATCTAGCGGGAGGGCGAGGACAGATACGCAGTATTTT.

There are a few counts of this clone. This chain connects TRBV7-6 to TRBJ1-3; 9 nucleotides align to TRBD1. There are 15 residues in the CDR3. Germline lookup yields CDR1 SGHVS and CDR2 FNYEAQ. Trimming removed 5 bases from V and 3 bases from J; junction bases left unmatched: 5. The DNA of the CDR3 is TGTGCCAGCAGCGCGGGACAGGGCTTTGGAAACACCATATATTTT. Translating it yields CASSAGQGFGNTIYF.

The V call is TRBV6-1, the J call TRBJ2-2; no clear D gene. The CDR3 runs to 14 residues. Germline assignment: CDR1 MNHNS and CDR2 SASEGT. Trimming took off 2 bases at V and 4 bases at J, with 8 bases between the two ends. The CDR3 reads CASSELGLTGELFF. In DNA form, the CDR3 reads TGTGCCAGCAGTGAACTGGGCCTCACCGGGGAGCTGTTTTTT.

The chain links TRBV5-1 to TRBJ2-7; 8 bases line up with TRBD1. This CDR3 comprises 15 residues. The germline V gene encodes CDR1 SGHRS and CDR2 YFSETQ. Trimming cost V 3 bases and J 5 bases; bases outside gene matches: 10. CDR3 nucleotide sequence: TGCGCCAGCAGCTCGCAGGGACAGGTCAACCACGAGCAGTACTTC. Translated, it gives CASSSQGQVNHEQYF. Looking up the rest from reference TRBV5-1 and TRBJ2-7 gives the full variable domain: KAGVTQTPRYLIKTRGQQVTLSCSPISGHRSVSWYQQTPGQGLQFLFEYFSETQRNKGNFPGRFSGRQFSNSRSEMNVSTLELGDSALYLCASSSQGQVNHEQYFGPGTRLTVT.

This clone was seen a handful of times. The rearrangement uses TRBV18 and TRBJ2-2; D not resolved. The CDR3 loop spans 12 amino acids. V was cut by 3 bases and J by 9 bases, with 8 bases left in between. The V gene's germline CDR1 is KGHSH and CDR2 LQKENI. The CDR3 sequence is CASSPRERELFF. The CDR3 DNA reads as TGTGCCAGCTCACCCCGAGAGCGGGAGCTGTTTTTT.

This sequence joins TRBV5-1 and TRBJ2-7; D unclear. The CDR3 is 13 residues long. V shed 4 bases and J shed 2 bases, with 10 bases lying between them. The germline V gene encodes CDR1 SGHRS and CDR2 YFSETQ. CDR3 DNA sequence: TGCGCCAGCAGCCGGGCCGAGACCTACGAGCAGTACTTC. This codes for CASSRAETYEQYF.

The CDR3 region has the DNA TGCGCCAGCAGCTTGTTTCAAAATACGGGAAACACCATATATTTT. Protein sequence: CASSLFQNTGNTIYF. V gene TRBV5-1 combines with J gene TRBJ1-3, with D unresolved. V shed 1 base and J shed 4 bases, with 12 bases lying between them. This CDR3 is 15 amino acids long. Germline CDR1 SGHRS, CDR2 YFSETQ.

CDR3 loop: CASSQVLRGGHTGELFF. The CDR3 DNA follows: TGCGCCAGCAGCCAAGTTTTGCGGGGGGGCCACACCGGGGAGCTGTTTTTT. This chain uses TRBV4-1 with TRBJ2-2; 9 nucleotides align to TRBD2. Germline-derived CDR1 and CDR2 are MGHRA and YSYEKL. V lost 1 base and J lost 3; bases outside the gene matches: 6. The CDR3 consists of 17 residues.

The chain carries TRBV27 and TRBJ1-2; D call uncertain. The CDR3 length is 16 residues. Germline V gene sequence: CDR1 MNHEY, CDR2 SMNVEV (reference sequence). V lost 6 bases and J lost 4, with 21 bases in between. CDR3 in amino acids: CASSPLDQTRGYGYTF. The CDR3 coding sequence is TGTGCCAGCAGCCCCCTTGACCAAACGCGTGGCTATGGCTACACCTTC.

The chain carries TRBV5-1 and TRBJ2-5, with TRBD2 matching 11 bases. The V gene end was trimmed by 1 base and the J gene end by 5 bases; junction bases not matched to a gene: 10. The CDR3 loop spans 17 amino acids. CDR1 and CDR2 (germline): SGHRS, YFSETQ. As DNA, the CDR3 is TGCGCCAGCAGCTTGACAACGGGACTAGCGGCTGGGGAGACCCAGTACTTC. Translation gives CASSLTTGLAAGETQYF.

The chain carries TRBV15 and TRBJ2-7; no reliable D call. The CDR3 runs to 16 residues. Germline loops: CDR1 LNHNV, CDR2 YYDKDF (reference sequence). V lost 0 bases and J 0 bases, leaving 12 bases between the germline ends. Here the CDR3 DNA reads TGTGCCACCAGCAGAGATGAACGTAGGAGCTCCTACGAGCAGTACTTC. It codes for CATSRDERRSSYEQYF.

A single count supports this clone. V and J are TRBV6-5 and TRBJ2-3; 10 bases are shared with TRBD2. This CDR3 has 15 amino acids. The V and J ends lost 4 bases and 2 bases, in that order; junction bases with no gene match: 3. Germline CDR1 is MNHEY and CDR2 is SVGAGI. The CDR3 coding sequence is TGTGCCAGCAGTTCTAGCGGGAGCGTCACAGATACGCAGTATTTT. Translation gives CASSSSGSVTDTQYF.

The chain has TRBV5-6 and TRBJ2-7; a weak D match, TRBD1 (5 bases). The length of the CDR3 is 15 residues. V was shortened by 0 bases and J by 0 bases, with 10 bases between the two germline ends. CDR1 and CDR2 from the germline V gene are SGHDT and YYEEEE. The DNA for the CDR3 is TGTGCCAGCAGCTTGGCACGGACACTCTCCTACGAGCAGTACTTC. Protein: CASSLARTLSYEQYF.

This clone has a single count. The V and J genes are TRBV7-8 and TRBJ2-3; 14 bases line up with TRBD2. The CDR3 loop spans 17 amino acids. Germline loops: CDR1 SGHVS, CDR2 FQNEAQ. The V gene end was trimmed by 5 bases and the J gene end by 7 bases; junction bases not matched to a gene: 11. The CDR3 here is CASSIDSGLAGVHTQYF. The CDR3 bases are TGTGCCAGCAGCATTGACTCGGGACTAGCGGGAGTTCATACGCAGTATTTT.

The chain carries TRBV6-7 and TRBJ1-1; maybe TRBD1 (5 bases). TRBV6-7 belongs to the ORF category, with a function that is uncertain. The CDR3 loop spans 15 amino acids. Trimming pared 2 bases from V and 6 bases from J, leaving 16 bases between. This CDR3 reads CASSYRDRLFAEAFF. In nucleotides, the CDR3 is TGTGCCAGCAGTTACCGGGACCGCCTGTTTGCTGAAGCTTTCTTT.